This T cell receptor beta chain appears in the sequencing data of a study of T cells in Graves' hyperthyroidism and ophthalmopathy. Whole-study results and caveats: Expanded thyroid clonotypes (above 0.001) were mostly also found in blood.

Hyperthyroidism in the patients, aged 18 to 65, was newly diagnosed and under 2 months in duration. This clonotype was counted many times. The antigen is not known. Amplification yielded TCR beta CDR3 regions, with RNA transcripts as the source. First-round RT-PCR of the TCR CDR3 relied on the HTBI primer set. TCRdb re-analysed the multiplex PCR reads in MiXCR, keeping a single row per CDR3 protein. The table includes under 400,000 distinct CDR3 sequences, over 20% detected once. The source material was blood. The receptor was derived from a woman aged 45 to 65 with Graves' hyperthyroidism.

CDR3 bases: TGTGCCAGCAGCCGCAGGGATTATAATTCACCCCTCCACTTT. Its protein is CASSRRDYNSPLHF. This rearrangement joins TRBV3-1 to TRBJ1-6; possibly TRBD1 for D (5 bases). Germline values: CDR1 LGHDT, CDR2 YNNKEL (reference sequence). The germline V and J ends were trimmed by 4 bases and 4 bases, with 8 bases remaining between them. This CDR3 is built from 14 residues.